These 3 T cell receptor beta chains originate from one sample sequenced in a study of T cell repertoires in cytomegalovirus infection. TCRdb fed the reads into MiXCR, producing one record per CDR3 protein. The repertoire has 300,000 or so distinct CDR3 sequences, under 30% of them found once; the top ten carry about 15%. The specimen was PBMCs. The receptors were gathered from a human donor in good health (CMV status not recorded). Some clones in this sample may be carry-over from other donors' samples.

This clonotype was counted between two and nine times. Here the CDR3 DNA reads TGTGCCAGCAGCTTAGGGACAGGGGCGACTTGGGAGACCCAGTACTTC. Amino acids: CASSLGTGATWETQYF. This rearrangement joins TRBV11-3 to TRBJ2-5, with 9 bases lining up with TRBD1. Germline V gene lookup returns CDR1 SGHNT and CDR2 YENEEA. The CDR3 is 16 residues long. The junction had 8 bases not matched to a gene; V was cut back by 1 base and J by 5 bases.

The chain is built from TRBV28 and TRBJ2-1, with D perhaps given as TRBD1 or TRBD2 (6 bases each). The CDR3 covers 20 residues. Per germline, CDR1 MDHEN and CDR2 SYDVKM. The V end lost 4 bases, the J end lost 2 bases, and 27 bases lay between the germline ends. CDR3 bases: TGTGCCAGCAGTTGGGGTGGAGGGGGGTCATATCGGCGACCCTACAATGAGCAGTTCTTC. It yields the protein CASSWGGGGSYRRPYNEQFF.

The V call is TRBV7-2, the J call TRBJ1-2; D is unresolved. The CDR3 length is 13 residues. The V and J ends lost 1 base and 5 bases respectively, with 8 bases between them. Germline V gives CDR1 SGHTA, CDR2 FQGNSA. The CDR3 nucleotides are TGTGCCAGCAGCTTAGAGGGAAGGTATGGCTACACCTTC. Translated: CASSLEGRYGYTF.